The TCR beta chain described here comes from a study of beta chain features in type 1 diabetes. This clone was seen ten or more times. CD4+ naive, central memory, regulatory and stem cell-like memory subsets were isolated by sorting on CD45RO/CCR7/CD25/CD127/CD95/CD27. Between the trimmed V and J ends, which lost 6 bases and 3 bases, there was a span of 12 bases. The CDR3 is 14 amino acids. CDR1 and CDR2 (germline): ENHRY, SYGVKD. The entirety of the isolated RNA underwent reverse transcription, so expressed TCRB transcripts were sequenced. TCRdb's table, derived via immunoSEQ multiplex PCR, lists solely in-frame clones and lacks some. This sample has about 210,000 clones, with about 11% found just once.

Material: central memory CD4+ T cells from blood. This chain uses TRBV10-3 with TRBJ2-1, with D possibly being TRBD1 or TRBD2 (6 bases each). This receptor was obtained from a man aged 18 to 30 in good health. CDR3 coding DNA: TGTGCCATCAGCGCGGGACAACTCTACAATGAGCAGTTCTTC. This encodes CAISAGQLYNEQFF.